This T cell receptor beta chain was sequenced during a study of blood T cell repertoires in COVID-19. Study details: Acute-phase and convalescent COVID-19 samples originated in the United States, Italy and Spain. Sample material is recorded as cDNA or gDNA derived from T cells, B-cell-depleted T cells, or PBMCs.

Seattle's enrolled individuals joined amid active infection and were then monitored longitudinally. How the authors handled the data: Quantification of nucleated cells was approximated via reference gene primer amplification. The data were produced by immunoSEQ multiplex PCR, yet TCRdb's version contains in-frame clones alone and is incomplete. V and J calls and clone size follow that table, whereas D and trimming were derived from the DNA. Of about 190,000 clones listed, 81% were seen once; the top ten hold approximately 10%. The CDR3 contains 16 residues. The V and J ends lost 5 bases and 1 base, in that order; junction bases with no gene match: 7. Germline assignment: CDR1 SGHNT and CDR2 YYREEE (reference sequence).

The sequenced sample was peripheral blood. The chain carries TRBV5-4 and TRBJ1-2, with 11 bases that match TRBD1. The origin of this receptor is a woman older than 75 with COVID-19, enrolled during active disease. Here the CDR3 reads CASSRTGGRYNYGYTF. The CDR3 nucleotides read TGTGCCAGCAGTCGGACAGGGGGCCGATATAACTATGGCTACACCTTC.